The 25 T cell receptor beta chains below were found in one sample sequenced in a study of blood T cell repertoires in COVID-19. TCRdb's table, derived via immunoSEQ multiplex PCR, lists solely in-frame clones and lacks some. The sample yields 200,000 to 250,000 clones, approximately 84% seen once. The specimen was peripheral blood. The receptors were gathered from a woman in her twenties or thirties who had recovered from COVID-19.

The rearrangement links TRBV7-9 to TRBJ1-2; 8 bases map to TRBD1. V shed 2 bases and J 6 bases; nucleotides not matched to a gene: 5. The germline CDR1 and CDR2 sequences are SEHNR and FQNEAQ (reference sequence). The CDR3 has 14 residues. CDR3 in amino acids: CASSLIGQGDGYTF. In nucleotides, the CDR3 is TGTGCCAGCAGCTTAATTGGACAGGGAGATGGCTACACCTTC. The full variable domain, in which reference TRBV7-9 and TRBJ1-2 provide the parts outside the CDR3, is DTGVSQNPRHKITKRGQNVTFRCDPISEHNRLYWYRQTLGQGPEFLTYFQNEAQLEKSRLLSDRFSAERPKGSFSTLEIQRTEQGDSAMYLCASSLIGQGDGYTFGSGTRLTVV.

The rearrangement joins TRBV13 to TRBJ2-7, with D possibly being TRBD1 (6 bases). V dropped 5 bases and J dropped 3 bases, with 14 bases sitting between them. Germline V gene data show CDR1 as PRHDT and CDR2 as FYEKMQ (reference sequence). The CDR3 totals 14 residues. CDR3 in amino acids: CASSARQAFYEQYF. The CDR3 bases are TGTGCCAGCAGCGCCAGACAGGCCTTCTACGAGCAGTACTTC.

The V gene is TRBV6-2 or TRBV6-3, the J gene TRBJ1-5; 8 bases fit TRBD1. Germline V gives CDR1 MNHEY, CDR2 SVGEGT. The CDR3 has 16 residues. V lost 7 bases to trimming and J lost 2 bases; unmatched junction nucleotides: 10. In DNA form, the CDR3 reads TGTGCCAGCACCCCTCCCACGGACAGGGGCAATCAGCCCCAGCATTTT. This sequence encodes CASTPPTDRGNQPQHF.

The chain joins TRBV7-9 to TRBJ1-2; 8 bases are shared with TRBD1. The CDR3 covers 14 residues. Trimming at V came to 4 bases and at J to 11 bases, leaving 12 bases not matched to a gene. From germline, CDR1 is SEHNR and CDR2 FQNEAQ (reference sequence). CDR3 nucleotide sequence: TGTGCCAGCAGCTCCCAAACAGGGGGACCTGGGTACACCTTC. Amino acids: CASSSQTGGPGYTF.

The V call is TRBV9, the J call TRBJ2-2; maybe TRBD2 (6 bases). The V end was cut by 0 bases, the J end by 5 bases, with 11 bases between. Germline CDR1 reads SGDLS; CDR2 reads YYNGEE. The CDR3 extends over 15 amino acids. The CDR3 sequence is CASSVEGLATGELFF. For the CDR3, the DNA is TGTGCCAGCAGCGTAGAAGGGCTAGCGACCGGGGAGCTGTTTTTT.

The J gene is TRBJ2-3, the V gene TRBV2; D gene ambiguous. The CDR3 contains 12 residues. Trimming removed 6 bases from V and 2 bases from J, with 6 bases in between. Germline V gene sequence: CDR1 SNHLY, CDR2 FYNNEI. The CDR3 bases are TGTGCCAGCAGGGGCACCACAGATACGCAGTATTTT. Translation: CASRGTTDTQYF.

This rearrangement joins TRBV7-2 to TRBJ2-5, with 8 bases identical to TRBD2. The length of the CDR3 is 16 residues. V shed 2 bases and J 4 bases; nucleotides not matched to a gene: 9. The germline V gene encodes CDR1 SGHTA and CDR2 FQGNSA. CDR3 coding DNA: TGTGCCAGCAGCTTATCCCAGCGGGGGTGGGGAGAGACCCAGTACTTC. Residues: CASSLSQRGWGETQYF.

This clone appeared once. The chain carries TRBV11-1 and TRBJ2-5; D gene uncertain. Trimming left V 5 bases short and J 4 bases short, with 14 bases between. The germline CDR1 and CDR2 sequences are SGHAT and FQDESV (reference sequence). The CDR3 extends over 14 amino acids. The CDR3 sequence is CASSPGLGRETQYF. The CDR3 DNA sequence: TGTGCCAGCAGCCCAGGCCTGGGTCGAGAGACCCAGTACTTC.

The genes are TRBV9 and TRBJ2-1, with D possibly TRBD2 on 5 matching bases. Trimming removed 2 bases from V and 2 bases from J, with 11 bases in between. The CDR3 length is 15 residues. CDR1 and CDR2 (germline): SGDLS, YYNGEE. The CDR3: CASSVSGRAYNEQFF. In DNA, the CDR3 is TGTGCCAGCAGCGTTTCGGGGAGAGCCTACAATGAGCAGTTCTTC.

The CDR3, as DNA: TGTGCCAGCAGCCAAGACTGGGCGACCTACGAGCAGTACTTC. The encoded protein is CASSQDWATYEQYF. The chain couples TRBV3-1 (or the pseudogene TRBV3-2) to TRBJ2-7; D remains ambiguous. V was trimmed by 0 bases and J by 2 bases, leaving 8 bases between them. This CDR3 is built from 14 residues. Germline CDR1 LGHDT, CDR2 YNNKEL (reference sequence).

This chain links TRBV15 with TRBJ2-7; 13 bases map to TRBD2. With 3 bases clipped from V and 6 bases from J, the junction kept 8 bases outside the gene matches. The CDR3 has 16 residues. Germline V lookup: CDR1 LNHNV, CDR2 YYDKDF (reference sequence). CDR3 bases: TGTGCCACCAGCAGGTCCCCAGGACTAGCGGGGGTCGAGCAGTACTTC. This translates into CATSRSPGLAGVEQYF.

CDR3 sequence reads: CASSYNRGLGTGELFF. DNA of the CDR3: TGTGCCAGCAGCTATAACAGGGGGTTGGGGACCGGGGAGCTGTTTTTT. The chain employs TRBV7-2 and TRBJ2-2; 8 bases fit TRBD1. Per germline, CDR1 SGHTA and CDR2 FQGNSA. J lost 5 bases, V lost 4 bases, and 9 bases had no gene match. CDR3 length: 16 amino acids.

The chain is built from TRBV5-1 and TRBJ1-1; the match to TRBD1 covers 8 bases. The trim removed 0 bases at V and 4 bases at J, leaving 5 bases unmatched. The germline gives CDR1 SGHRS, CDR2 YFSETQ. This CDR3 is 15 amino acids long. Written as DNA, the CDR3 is TGCGCCAGCAGCTTGGAGGACAGGGTGGCCACTGAAGCTTTCTTT. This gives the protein CASSLEDRVATEAFF.

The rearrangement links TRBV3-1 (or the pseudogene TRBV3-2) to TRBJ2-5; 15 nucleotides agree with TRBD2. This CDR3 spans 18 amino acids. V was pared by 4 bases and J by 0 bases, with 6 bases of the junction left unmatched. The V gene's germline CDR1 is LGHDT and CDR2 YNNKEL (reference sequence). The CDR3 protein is CASSPGTSGGHYQETQYF. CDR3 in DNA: TGTGCCAGCAGCCCAGGGACTAGCGGGGGGCACTACCAAGAGACCCAGTACTTC.

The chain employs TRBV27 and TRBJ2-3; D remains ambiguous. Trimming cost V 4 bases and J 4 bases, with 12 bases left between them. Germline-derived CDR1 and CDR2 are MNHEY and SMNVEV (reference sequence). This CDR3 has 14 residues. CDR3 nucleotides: TGTGCCAGCAGTTCCCTCTCTATAGCAGATACGCAGTATTTT. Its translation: CASSSLSIADTQYF.

DNA of the CDR3: TGTGCCAGCAGTTTAAACAGGGGCGACGAGCAGTACTTC. This translates into CASSLNRGDEQYF. The rearrangement uses TRBV12-3 or TRBV12-4 and TRBJ2-7, with 7 bases identical to TRBD1. This CDR3 is 13 amino acids long. Trimming took 2 bases from V and 5 from J; bases not matched to a gene: 3.

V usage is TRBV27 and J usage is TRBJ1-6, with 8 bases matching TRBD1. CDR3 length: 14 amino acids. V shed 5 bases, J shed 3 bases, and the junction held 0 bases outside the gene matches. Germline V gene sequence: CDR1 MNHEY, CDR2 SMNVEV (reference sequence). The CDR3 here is CASSDRGYNSPLHF. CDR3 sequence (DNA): TGTGCCAGCAGTGACAGGGGCTATAATTCACCCCTCCACTTT.

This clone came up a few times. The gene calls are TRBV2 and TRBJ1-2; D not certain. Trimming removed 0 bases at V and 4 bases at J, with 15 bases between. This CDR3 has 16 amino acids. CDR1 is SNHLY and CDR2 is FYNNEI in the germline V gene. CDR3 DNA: TGTGCCAGCAGTGAAGCCCGGGGTGGAGGTGGCTATGGCTACACCTTC. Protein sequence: CASSEARGGGGYGYTF.

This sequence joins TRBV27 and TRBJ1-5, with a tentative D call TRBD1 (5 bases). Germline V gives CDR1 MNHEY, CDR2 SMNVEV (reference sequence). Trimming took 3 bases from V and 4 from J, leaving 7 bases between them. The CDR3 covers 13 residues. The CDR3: CASSFGGNQPQHF. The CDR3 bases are TGTGCCAGCAGTTTTGGGGGGAATCAGCCCCAGCATTTT.

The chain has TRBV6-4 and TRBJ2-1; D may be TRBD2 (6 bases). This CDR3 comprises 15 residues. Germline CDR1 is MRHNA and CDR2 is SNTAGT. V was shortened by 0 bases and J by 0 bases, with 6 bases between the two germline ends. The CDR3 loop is CASSDSSGSYNEQFF. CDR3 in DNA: TGTGCCAGCAGTGACTCTAGCGGCTCCTACAATGAGCAGTTCTTC.

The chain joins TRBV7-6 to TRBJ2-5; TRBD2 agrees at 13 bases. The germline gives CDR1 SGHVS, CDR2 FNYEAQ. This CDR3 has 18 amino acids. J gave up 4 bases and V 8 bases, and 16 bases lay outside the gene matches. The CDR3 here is CASCTARLAGGVGETQYF. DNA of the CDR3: TGTGCCAGCTGTACTGCAAGACTAGCGGGGGGCGTAGGAGAGACCCAGTACTTC.

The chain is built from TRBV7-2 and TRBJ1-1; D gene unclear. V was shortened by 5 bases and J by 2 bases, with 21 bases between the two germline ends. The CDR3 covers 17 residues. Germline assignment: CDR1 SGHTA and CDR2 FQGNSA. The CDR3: CASSHGAGLNANTEAFF. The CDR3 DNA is TGTGCCAGCAGCCATGGAGCGGGCCTCAATGCAAACACTGAAGCTTTCTTT.

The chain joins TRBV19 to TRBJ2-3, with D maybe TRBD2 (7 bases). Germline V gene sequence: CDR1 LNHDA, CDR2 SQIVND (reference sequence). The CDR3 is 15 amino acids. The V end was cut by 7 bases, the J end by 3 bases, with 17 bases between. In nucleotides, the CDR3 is TGTGCCAGTACCCTGGCGGGGGCTAGAACAGATACGCAGTATTTT. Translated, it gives CASTLAGARTDTQYF.

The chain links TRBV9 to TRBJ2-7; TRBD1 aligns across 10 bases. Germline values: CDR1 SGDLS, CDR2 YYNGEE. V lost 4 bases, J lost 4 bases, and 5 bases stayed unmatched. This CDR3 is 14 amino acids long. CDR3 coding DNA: TGTGCCAGCAGCCTCTCGGGACAGGGGTACGAGCAGTACTTC. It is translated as CASSLSGQGYEQYF.

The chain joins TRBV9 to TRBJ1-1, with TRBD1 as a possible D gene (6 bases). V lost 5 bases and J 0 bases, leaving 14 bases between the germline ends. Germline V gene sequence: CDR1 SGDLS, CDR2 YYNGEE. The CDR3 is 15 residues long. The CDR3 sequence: CASSPTGTLNTEAFF. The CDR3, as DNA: TGTGCCAGCAGTCCTACCGGGACACTGAACACTGAAGCTTTCTTT. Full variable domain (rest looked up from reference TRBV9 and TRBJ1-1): DSGVTQTPKHLITATGQRVTLRCSPRSGDLSVYWYQQSLDQGLQFLIQYYNGEERAKGNILERFSAQQFPDLHSELNLSSLELGDSALYFCASSPTGTLNTEAFFGQGTRLTVV.